Each of the 18 T cell receptor beta chains below was sequenced from the same sample in a study of cytomegalovirus exposure and HLA in healthy donors. It was with 60 Vbeta and 13 Jbeta primers that the PCR ran. Measured with immunoSEQ multiplex PCR; TCRdb has only the in-frame clones, and not every one. The sample includes roughly 110,000 clones, around 80% seen only once; the top ten take roughly 2.6%. The source material was PBMCs. The source of these receptors is a man aged 25 to 40 in good health and CMV-seropositive.

The chain is built from TRBV30 and TRBJ1-5; D perhaps matches TRBD1 (6 bases). The CDR3 has 19 amino acids. Germline-derived CDR1 and CDR2 are GTSNPN and SVGIG (reference sequence). Trimming removed 1 base from V and 0 bases from J, with 22 bases in between. The CDR3 region is CAWSEVKAGAPYSNQPQHF. Here the CDR3 DNA reads TGTGCCTGGAGTGAGGTGAAGGCAGGGGCGCCCTATAGCAATCAGCCCCAGCATTTT.

The chain couples TRBV7-8 to TRBJ1-1, with TRBD1 matching 9 bases. This CDR3 is built from 16 residues. V trimming: 5 bases; J trimming: 11 bases; junction bases outside the gene matches: 18. The V gene's germline CDR1 is SGHVS and CDR2 FQNEAQ. CDR3 in amino acids: CASSTHRRGNRGQAFF. The CDR3 bases are TGTGCCAGCAGCACCCATAGGAGGGGTAACAGGGGGCAGGCTTTCTTT.

A note on this clone: It is unclear where the CDR3 begins or ends on the DNA, so no DNA is shown, and the CDR3 is as TCRdb lists it. This sequence joins TRBV12-2 and TRBJ1-1. TRBV12-2 is given as a pseudogene. The CDR3 sequence runs 18 residues, both termini included. The CDR3 is CASRLVLVFGRGNTEAFF.

This clone was seen a few times. The V and J genes are TRBV7-9 and TRBJ2-1; D unclear. V lost 6 bases, J lost 12 bases, and 15 bases lay in between. CDR1 SEHNR and CDR2 FQNEAQ come from the germline V gene (reference sequence). The length of the CDR3 is 12 residues. CDR3 nucleotide sequence: TGTGCCAGCAGTTCCATCAGGTTGGTGCAGTTCTTC. It is translated as CASSSIRLVQFF.

The gene calls are TRBV5-1 and TRBJ1-4; 10 bases map to TRBD1. With V trimmed by 4 bases and J by 10 bases, 4 bases remained unmatched. The CDR3 sequence is 13 residues long. Per germline, CDR1 SGHRS and CDR2 YFSETQ. The CDR3, as DNA: TGCGCCAGCAGCGAGGGACAGGGGCGAAAACTGTTTTTT. It is translated as CASSEGQGRKLFF.

The V call is TRBV5-4, the J call TRBJ2-2, with 7 positions matching TRBD1. V lost 4 bases and J lost 2; bases outside the gene matches: 5. The CDR3 is 15 amino acids. The germline gives CDR1 SGHNT, CDR2 YYREEE (reference sequence). In DNA, the CDR3 is TGTGCCAGCAGCGTCGGACAGGACAACACCGGGGAGCTGTTTTTT. Residues: CASSVGQDNTGELFF. Combining the CDR3 with reference TRBV5-4 and TRBJ2-2 gives the whole variable domain ETGVTQSPTHLIKTRGQQVTLRCSSQSGHNTVSWYQQALGQGPQFIFQYYREEENGRGNFPPRFSGLQFPNYSSELNVNALELDDSALYLCASSVGQDNTGELFFGEGSRLTVL.

The chain links TRBV11-2 to TRBJ2-3, with 9 bases fitting TRBD2. J gave up 4 bases and V 5 bases, and 10 bases lay outside the gene matches. The CDR3 has 16 residues. Germline V gene sequence: CDR1 SGHAT, CDR2 FQNNGV. Here the CDR3 reads CASSGPLAGRADTQYF. CDR3 nucleotide sequence: TGTGCCAGCAGCGGTCCCCTAGCGGGGCGGGCAGATACGCAGTATTTT.

The genes are TRBV6-4 and TRBJ2-3, with D tentatively TRBD2 (6 bases). CDR1 is MRHNA, CDR2 SNTAGT, per germline. The CDR3 contains 14 residues. With 4 bases removed from V and 4 bases from J, the gap between germline ends came to 12 bases. CDR3 amino acids: CASSVGGEADTQYF. The DNA of the CDR3 is TGTGCCAGCAGTGTAGGCGGGGAGGCAGATACGCAGTATTTT.

This clone was seen only a few times. Germline and junction disagree at one end, which may indicate a read error. V is TRBV5-6 and J is TRBJ2-6; TRBD1 might be the D (5 bases). The CDR3 runs 17 residues. Per germline, CDR1 SGHDT and CDR2 YYEEEE. The CDR3 nucleotides read TGTGCCAGCAGCTTGGCACAAGCCTACTCTGGGGCCAACGGCCTGACTTTC. It is translated as CASSLAQAYSGANGLTF.

The J gene is TRBJ2-7, the V gene TRBV6-1; 7 bases are shared with TRBD1. The CDR3 has 13 residues. V shed 7 bases and J 6 bases; nucleotides not matched to a gene: 9. Germline V gene data show CDR1 as MNHNS and CDR2 as SASEGT. Written as DNA, the CDR3 is TGTGCCAGCATCGGAAGGGGGCGACTCGAGCAGTACTTC. Protein sequence: CASIGRGRLEQYF.

Worth noting for this clone: At one boundary the junction diverges from the germline segment, which might be a read error. The chain carries TRBV7-9 and TRBJ1-2; D gene uncertain. Germline CDR1 reads SEHNR; CDR2 reads FQNEAQ (reference sequence). The CDR3 runs 12 residues. This chain's CDR3 is CSSSPAEGGYTF. The CDR3 nucleotides are TGTTCCAGCAGCCCTGCGGAAGGTGGCTACACCTTC.

The CDR3 here is CASSSRLAGGQNTGELFF. CDR3 DNA: TGTGCCAGCTCATCACGACTAGCGGGGGGGCAGAACACCGGGGAGCTGTTTTTT. V is TRBV18 and J is TRBJ2-2; 14 nucleotides match TRBD2. Per germline, CDR1 KGHSH and CDR2 LQKENI. There are 18 residues in the CDR3. V gave up 5 bases and J gave up 1 base; unmatched junction bases: 6.

On this clone: A junction end diverges from the germline sequence, so it may reflect a read error. This chain joins TRBV7-9 and TRBJ1-2; TRBD1 matches 11 bases. The CDR3 runs to 13 residues. Germline loops: CDR1 SEHNR, CDR2 FQNEAQ (reference sequence). In DNA, the CDR3 is TGTTCCAGCAGCTTCCTATGGGGGACAGGGGGCACCTTC. It encodes CSSSFLWGTGGTF.

J is TRBJ2-5 and V is TRBV6-1; the D gene is possibly TRBD2 (5 bases). Near its end, the DNA agrees better with TRBJ2-7, so the J call may be wrong. The V gene's germline CDR1 is MNHNS and CDR2 SASEGT. The CDR3 totals 14 residues. CDR3 residues: CASSENGVSYEQYF. The DNA of the CDR3 is TGTGCCAGCAGTGAGAACGGGGTCTCTTACGAGCAGTACTTC.

A few counts support this clone. J is TRBJ2-5 and V is TRBV18; D possibly corresponds to TRBD1 (5 bases). Deletions cut 6 bases from V and 3 bases from J, with 11 bases between. Germline V lookup: CDR1 KGHSH, CDR2 LQKENI. There are 13 residues in the CDR3. The CDR3 is CASSTQTEETQYF. CDR3 DNA: TGTGCCAGCTCGACCCAGACAGAAGAGACCCAGTACTTC.

The chain employs TRBV19 and TRBJ1-6; 10 positions match TRBD1. The CDR3 is made up of 14 amino acids. V lost 8 bases to trimming and J lost 6 bases; unmatched junction nucleotides: 4. Germline CDR1 LNHDA, CDR2 SQIVND (reference sequence). DNA of the CDR3: TGTGCCAGTGCCGGGACAGGGGTTAATTCACCCCTCCACTTT. Amino acids: CASAGTGVNSPLHF.

This CDR3 reads CASSTTGVSSYEQYF. CDR3 coding DNA: TGTGCCAGTAGTACGACAGGGGTTTCCTCCTACGAGCAGTACTTC. This sequence joins TRBV19 and TRBJ2-7, with 8 bases matching TRBD1. CDR3 length: 15 residues. Looked up from germline, CDR1 is LNHDA and CDR2 is SQIVND (reference sequence). V shed 4 bases and J 0 bases; nucleotides not matched to a gene: 5.

V gene TRBV4-1 combines with J gene TRBJ2-1; TRBD2 matches 10 bases. J lost 8 bases, V lost 0 bases, and 10 bases had no gene match. The CDR3 has 17 residues. Germline V gives CDR1 MGHRA, CDR2 YSYEKL. The CDR3 loop is CASSQESSGGAYDEQFF. The CDR3 region has the DNA TGCGCCAGCAGCCAAGAGTCAAGCGGGGGGGCTTACGATGAGCAGTTCTTC.